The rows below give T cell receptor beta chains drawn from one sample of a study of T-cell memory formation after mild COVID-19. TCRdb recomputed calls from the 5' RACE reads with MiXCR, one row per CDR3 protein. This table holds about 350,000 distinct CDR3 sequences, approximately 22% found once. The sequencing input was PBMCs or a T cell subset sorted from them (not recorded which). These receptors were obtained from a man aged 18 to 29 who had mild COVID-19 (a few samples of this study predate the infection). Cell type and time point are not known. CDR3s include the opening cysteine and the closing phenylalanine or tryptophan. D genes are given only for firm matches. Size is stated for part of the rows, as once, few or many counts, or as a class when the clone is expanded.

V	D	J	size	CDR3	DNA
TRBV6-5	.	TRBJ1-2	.	CASSYTVWGQDSYTF	TGTGCCAGCAGTTACACCGTATGGGGCCAGGATAGCTACACCTTC
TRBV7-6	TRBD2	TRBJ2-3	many	CASSPRLAGGTDTQYF	TGTGCCAGCAGCCCAAGACTAGCGGGGGGCACAGATACGCAGTATTTT
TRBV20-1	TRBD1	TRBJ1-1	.	CSAQFSRGLTEAFF	TGCAGTGCCCAATTTTCCAGGGGGCTCACTGAAGCTTTCTTT
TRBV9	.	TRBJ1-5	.	CASSADVGNQPHHF	TGTGCCAGCAGCGCGGACGTCGGTAATCAGCCCCATCATTTT
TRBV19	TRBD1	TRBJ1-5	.	CASSPGDRLYSNQPQHF	TGTGCCAGTAGCCCCGGGGACAGGCTTTATAGCAATCAGCCCCAGCATTTT
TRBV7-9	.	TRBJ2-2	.	CASSSDGELFF	TGTGCCAGCAGCTCGGACGGGGAGCTGTTTTTT
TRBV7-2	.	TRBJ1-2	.	CASSFGAGAYGYTF	TGTGCCAGCAGCTTTGGGGCAGGGGCATATGGCTACACCTTC
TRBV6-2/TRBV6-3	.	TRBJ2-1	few	CASSSRTYNEQFF	TGTGCCAGCAGCTCCCGGACGTACAATGAGCAGTTCTTC
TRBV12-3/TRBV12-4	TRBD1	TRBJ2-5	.	CASSKRPGQGQETQYF	TGTGCCAGCAGTAAACGCCCCGGACAGGGCCAAGAGACCCAGTACTTC
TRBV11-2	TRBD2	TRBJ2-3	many	CASSLRRGGRDTQYF	TGTGCCAGCAGCTTAAGGCGGGGGGGCCGAGATACGCAGTATTTT
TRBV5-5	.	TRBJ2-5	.	CASSTQFWTSEETQYF	TGTGCCAGCAGCACACAATTTTGGACGTCAGAAGAGACCCAGTACTTC
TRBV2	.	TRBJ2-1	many	CASVENEQFF	TGTGCCAGCGTCGAAAATGAGCAGTTCTTC
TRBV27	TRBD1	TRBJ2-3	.	CASRAQGADTQYF	TGTGCCAGCAGGGCACAGGGGGCAGATACGCAGTATTTT
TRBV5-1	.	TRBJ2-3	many	CASSLEGDTQYF	TGTGCCAGCAGCTTAGAGGGAGATACGCAGTATTTT
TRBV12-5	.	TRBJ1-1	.	CASGSHYTEAFF	TGTGCTAGTGGTTCCCATTACACTGAAGCTTTCTTT
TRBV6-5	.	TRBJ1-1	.	CASSYDSGTEAFF	TGTGCCAGCAGTTACGACTCGGGCACTGAAGCTTTCTTT
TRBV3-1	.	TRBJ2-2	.	CASSQGPANTGELFF	TGTGCCAGCAGCCAAGGGCCCGCGAACACCGGGGAGCTGTTTTTT
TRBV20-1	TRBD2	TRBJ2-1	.	CSASRTSGGSQEFF	TGCAGTGCTAGTAGGACTAGCGGGGGGTCCCAGGAGTTCTTC
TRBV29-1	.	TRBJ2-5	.	CSVEDSVLAQYF	TGCAGCGTAGAGGACAGTGTCTTGGCCCAGTACTTC
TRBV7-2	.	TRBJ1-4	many	CASSLGQGSGRKLFF	TGTGCCAGCAGCTTAGGGCAGGGCTCGGGACGGAAACTGTTTTTT
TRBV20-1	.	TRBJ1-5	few	CSAREGRGIVSNQPQHF	TGCAGTGCTAGAGAGGGTCGAGGGATCGTCAGCAATCAGCCCCAGCATTTT
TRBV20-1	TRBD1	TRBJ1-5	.	CSARGTGGEPQHF	TGCAGTGCCAGAGGGACAGGCGGTGAGCCCCAGCATTTT
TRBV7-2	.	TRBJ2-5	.	CASSLAIWETQYF	TGTGCCAGCAGCTTAGCTATTTGGGAGACCCAGTACTTC
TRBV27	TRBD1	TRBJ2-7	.	CASSHHGGRGQGASYEQYF	TGTGCCAGCAGTCACCACGGGGGACGGGGACAGGGGGCCTCCTACGAGCAGTACTTC
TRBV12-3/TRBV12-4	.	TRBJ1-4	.	CASSQRTTNEKLFF	TGTGCCAGCAGTCAGAGAACGACTAATGAAAAACTGTTTTTT
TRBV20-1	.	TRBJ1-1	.	CSATRTLGSTEAFF	TGCAGTGCTACCCGGACATTGGGAAGCACTGAAGCTTTCTTT
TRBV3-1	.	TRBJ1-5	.	CASSQDSGGQPQHF	TGTGCCAGCAGCCAAGATAGTGGGGGTCAGCCCCAGCATTTT
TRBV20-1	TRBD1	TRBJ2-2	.	CSAGGDRGNTGELFF	TGCAGTGCTGGCGGGGACAGGGGCAACACCGGGGAGCTGTTTTTT
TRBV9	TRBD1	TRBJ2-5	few	CASSGPGQGAGETQYF	TGTGCCAGCAGCGGACCGGGACAGGGGGCTGGAGAGACCCAGTACTTC
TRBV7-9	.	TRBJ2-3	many	CASRAKRQGNADTQYF	TGTGCCAGCAGGGCGAAAAGGCAGGGGAATGCAGATACGCAGTATTTT
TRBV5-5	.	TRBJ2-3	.	CASSPAGTYSTDTQYF	TGTGCCAGCAGCCCCGCCGGGACATATAGCACAGATACGCAGTATTTT
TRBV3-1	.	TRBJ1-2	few	CASSIRPLPNYGYTF	TGTGCCAGCAGCATCCGTCCACTCCCTAACTATGGCTACACCTTC
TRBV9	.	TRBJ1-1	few	CASSVGRGGETAFF	TGTGCCAGCAGCGTAGGGAGGGGTGGGGAAACAGCTTTCTTT
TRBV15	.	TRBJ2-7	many	CATSRDAGDSYEQYF	TGTGCCACCAGCAGAGATGCAGGGGACTCCTACGAGCAGTACTTC
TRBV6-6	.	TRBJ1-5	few	CASSPPMMILKQPQHF	TGTGCCAGCAGTCCCCCGATGATGATATTGAAGCAGCCCCAGCATTTT
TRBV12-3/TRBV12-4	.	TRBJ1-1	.	CASSANWITNTEAFF	TGTGCCAGCAGTGCGAATTGGATCACCAACACTGAAGCTTTCTTT
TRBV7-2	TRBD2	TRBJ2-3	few	CASSLLAGGADTQYF	TGTGCCAGCAGCTTACTAGCGGGGGGAGCAGATACGCAGTATTTT
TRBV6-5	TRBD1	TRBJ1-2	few	CASSVRQGGYGYTF	TGTGCCAGCAGCGTCAGACAGGGAGGGTATGGCTACACCTTC
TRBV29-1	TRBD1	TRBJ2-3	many	CSVGTGGTDTQYF	TGCAGCGTTGGGACAGGGGGCACAGATACGCAGTATTTT
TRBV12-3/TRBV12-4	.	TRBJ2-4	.	CASSQIGAAKNIQYF	TGTGCCAGCAGCCAAATTGGGGCAGCCAAAAACATTCAGTACTTC
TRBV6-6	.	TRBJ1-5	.	CASNEQGTDQPQHF	TGTGCCAGCAACGAACAAGGGACGGATCAGCCCCAGCATTTT
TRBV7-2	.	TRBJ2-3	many	CASSLKSMRGVRDTQYF	TGTGCCAGCAGCTTAAAATCCATGCGGGGCGTACGGGATACGCAGTATTTT
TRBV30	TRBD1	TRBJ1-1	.	CAWTPGQGNPEAFF	TGTGCCTGGACGCCGGGACAGGGGAACCCTGAAGCTTTCTTT
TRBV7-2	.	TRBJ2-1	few	CASSLRLSSSYNEQFF	TGTGCCAGCAGCTTACGTCTTTCCAGCTCCTACAATGAGCAGTTCTTC
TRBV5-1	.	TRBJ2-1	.	CASSLVAGQRNEQFF	TGCGCCAGCAGCTTGGTTGCGGGCCAAAGGAATGAGCAGTTCTTC
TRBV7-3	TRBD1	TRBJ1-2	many	CASSPDRGRGGYTF	TGTGCCAGCAGCCCCGACAGGGGGCGGGGTGGCTACACCTTC
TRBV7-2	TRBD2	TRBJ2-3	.	CASSISGDGTDTQYF	TGTGCCAGCAGCATTAGCGGGGATGGCACAGATACGCAGTATTTT
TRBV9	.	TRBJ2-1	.	CASSVESSSGGEQFF	TGTGCCAGCAGCGTAGAGAGTAGCAGCGGCGGTGAGCAGTTCTTC
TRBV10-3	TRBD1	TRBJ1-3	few	CAIMYRGPSGNTIYF	TGTGCCATCATGTACAGGGGGCCCTCTGGAAACACCATATATTTT
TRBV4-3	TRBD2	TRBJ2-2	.	CASSRLAGGRGNTGELFF	TGCGCCAGCAGCCGACTAGCGGGGGGCCGTGGAAACACCGGGGAGCTGTTTTTT
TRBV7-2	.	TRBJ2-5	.	CASSLIGSETQYF	TGTGCCAGCAGCTTAATTGGTTCGGAGACCCAGTACTTC
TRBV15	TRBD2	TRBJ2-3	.	CATSRGVAGGIDTQYF	TGTGCCACCAGCAGAGGGGTAGCGGGGGGTATAGATACGCAGTATTTT
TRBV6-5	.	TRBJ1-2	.	CASSAQDYGYTF	TGTGCCAGCAGTGCCCAAGACTATGGCTACACCTTC
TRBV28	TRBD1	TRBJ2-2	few	CASSPDRGYTGELFF	TGTGCCAGCAGCCCGGACAGGGGATACACCGGGGAGCTGTTTTTT